The present T cell receptor beta chain was sequenced within a study of chemoradiotherapy in HPV16-positive cancers. Trimming took 5 bases from V and 2 from J; bases not matched to a gene: 21. This CDR3 is 19 amino acids long. In germline, CDR1 is SGHVS, CDR2 FQNEAQ. Study results and caveats: Candidate HPV-specific clones and E7-related TCR motifs grew in tumor during treatment.

Points on this clone: Its target is unknown.

Generated by immunoSEQ multiplex PCR, the TCRdb table keeps only in-frame clones and is missing some. This sample has approximately 11,000 clones; roughly nine tenths occur once, and the top ten carry under 2%. This receptor was taken from a human donor with HPV-associated anogenital cancer. The sample consisted of blood, taken from a patient who underwent chemoradiotherapy. This chain links TRBV7-8 with TRBJ2-7, with 7 nucleotides matching TRBD1. The CDR3 sequence: CASSDFNRGSALRTYEQYF. The CDR3 nucleotides read TGTGCCAGCAGCGATTTTAACAGGGGTAGTGCCCTTAGAACCTACGAGCAGTACTTC.